The clone carrying this TCR beta chain was seen just once. TCRdb's copy holds only in-frame clones and misses some; the assay was immunoSEQ multiplex PCR. The sample holds more than 150,000 clones, about 85% seen once. V shed 1 base and J shed 8 bases, with 14 bases lying between them. CDR1 is LGHDT, CDR2 YNNKEL, per germline (reference sequence). The CDR3 sequence is 14 residues long. The data were taken from a study of blood T cell repertoires in COVID-19. The V call is TRBV3-1 (or the pseudogene TRBV3-2), the J call TRBJ1-2; D not resolved. The sample comprised peripheral blood. This TCR was sampled from a woman older than 75 with acute or convalescent COVID-19. CDR3 sequence reads: CASSQAGGSGGYTF. DNA for the CDR3: TGTGCCAGCAGCCAAGCGGGAGGGTCAGGCGGCTACACCTTC.